These 27 T cell receptor beta chains share one sample of origin, sequenced in a study of blood T cell repertoires in COVID-19. TCRdb's copy holds only in-frame clones and misses some; the assay was immunoSEQ multiplex PCR. The profile shows about 220,000 clones, roughly 88% of them singletons. The sample was peripheral blood. The source of these receptors is a man between 50 and 59 years old with active or convalescent COVID-19.

The J gene is TRBJ1-4, the V gene TRBV5-1, with D uncertain. The V end lost 0 bases, the J end lost 5 bases, and 5 bases lay between the germline ends. Germline assignment: CDR1 SGHRS and CDR2 YFSETQ. This CDR3 contains 13 residues. The CDR3 region is CASSLDGNEKLFF. In nucleotides, the CDR3 is TGCGCCAGCAGCTTGGACGGGAATGAAAAACTGTTTTTT.

This clone was seen only once. The V and J genes are TRBV27 and TRBJ1-1, with TRBD1 as a possible D gene (5 bases). This CDR3 has 14 residues. The V and J ends lost 5 bases and 6 bases respectively, with 16 bases between them. Germline V lookup: CDR1 MNHEY, CDR2 SMNVEV (reference sequence). This chain's CDR3 is CASSEGLTGSEAFF. In DNA form, the CDR3 reads TGTGCCAGCAGTGAGGGACTTACCGGGTCTGAAGCTTTCTTT.

The CDR3 reads CASSVAPFKETQYF. The CDR3 DNA reads as TGTGCCAGCAGCGTAGCCCCTTTTAAAGAGACCCAGTACTTC. V and J are TRBV9 and TRBJ2-5; no reliable D call. Between the trimmed V and J ends, which lost 0 bases and 3 bases, there was a span of 9 bases. The CDR3 is 14 amino acids. Germline V lookup: CDR1 SGDLS, CDR2 YYNGEE. Complete variable domain (other parts from reference TRBV9 and TRBJ2-5): DSGVTQTPKHLITATGQRVTLRCSPRSGDLSVYWYQQSLDQGLQFLIQYYNGEERAKGNILERFSAQQFPDLHSELNLSSLELGDSALYFCASSVAPFKETQYFGPGTRLLVL.

In its sample, this clone was seen a few times. V gene TRBV7-3 combines with J gene TRBJ2-4, with TRBD1 as a possible D gene (6 bases). Germline V gene data show CDR1 as SGHTA and CDR2 as FQGTGA. The CDR3 extends over 15 amino acids. V shed 6 bases and J shed 0 bases, with 12 bases lying between them. Here the CDR3 reads CASRIHREAKNIQYF. CDR3 bases: TGTGCCAGCAGGATACACAGGGAAGCCAAAAACATTCAGTACTTC.

CDR3 DNA sequence: TGTGCCAGCAGTGAAAAAATCCACGGGACACACTCCTACAATGAGCAGTTCTTC. Protein sequence: CASSEKIHGTHSYNEQFF. This chain uses TRBV2 with TRBJ2-1, with D possibly being TRBD1 (6 bases). Germline V lookup: CDR1 SNHLY, CDR2 FYNNEI. V was pared by 2 bases and J by 0 bases, with 17 bases between. CDR3 length equals 18 residues.

The chain combines TRBV5-1 with TRBJ1-5; the D gene is possibly TRBD1 (6 bases). The CDR3 contains 15 residues. Germline lookup yields CDR1 SGHRS and CDR2 YFSETQ. Trimming took 0 bases from V and 9 from J, leaving 16 bases between them. CDR3 residues: CASSLGIRDTWPQHF. CDR3 in DNA: TGCGCCAGCAGCTTGGGGATCCGGGACACCTGGCCCCAGCATTTT.

The chain is built from TRBV7-3 and TRBJ2-2; D possibly corresponds to TRBD1 (6 bases). The CDR3 runs to 14 residues. Germline V lookup: CDR1 SGHTA, CDR2 FQGTGA. V was clipped by 5 bases and J by 2 bases, with 9 bases between them. The chain's CDR3 is CASSPGTNTGELFF. The CDR3 region has the DNA TGTGCCAGCAGCCCCGGGACAAACACCGGGGAGCTGTTTTTT.

A few counts support this clone. The chain has TRBV5-1 and TRBJ2-3; a weak D match, TRBD1 (5 bases). Germline assignment: CDR1 SGHRS and CDR2 YFSETQ. The CDR3 extends over 14 amino acids. Trimming removed 2 bases at V and 7 bases at J, with 14 bases between. CDR3 loop: CASSLGAPTHTQYF. Written as DNA, the CDR3 is TGCGCCAGCAGCTTAGGGGCCCCAACCCATACGCAGTATTTT.

This chain joins TRBV2 and TRBJ1-4; the match to TRBD1 covers 8 bases. The germline V gene has CDR1 SNHLY and CDR2 FYNNEI. With V trimmed by 5 bases and J by 6 bases, 11 bases remained unmatched. The CDR3 runs to 16 residues. CDR3 nucleotides: TGTGCCAGCAGTTCACCCAGGGGGCTGATTGATGAAAAACTGTTTTTT. Its protein is CASSSPRGLIDEKLFF.

This chain connects TRBV6-1 to TRBJ1-3, with D maybe TRBD1 (6 bases). CDR3 size: 17 residues. CDR1 and CDR2 (germline): MNHNS, SASEGT. V was cut by 1 base and J by 3 bases, with 16 bases left in between. The CDR3 nucleotides read TGTGCCAGCAGTGAAGTATGGACAGCCTGGGGTGGAAACACCATATATTTT. Its protein is CASSEVWTAWGGNTIYF.

The gene calls are TRBV4-2 and TRBJ2-5; 11 bases agree with TRBD2. Looked up from germline, CDR1 is LGHNA and CDR2 is YNFKEQ. CDR3 size: 16 residues. With 1 base clipped from V and 0 bases from J, the junction kept 1 base outside the gene matches. The CDR3 region is CASSQGTSGYQETQYF. The CDR3 bases are TGTGCCAGCAGCCAAGGGACTAGCGGGTACCAAGAGACCCAGTACTTC.

V and J are TRBV24-1 and TRBJ2-3; 9 bases are a match to TRBD2. Germline CDR1 reads KGHDR; CDR2 reads SFDVKD. The trim removed 4 bases at V and 2 bases at J, leaving 3 bases unmatched. This CDR3 contains 15 residues. The CDR3 loop reads CATSEPSGTTDTQYF. The DNA for the CDR3 is TGTGCCACCAGTGAGCCTAGCGGGACCACAGATACGCAGTATTTT.

The chain uses TRBV7-9 and TRBJ2-7; 7 bases map to TRBD2. Germline V CDR1 and CDR2: SEHNR, FQNEAQ (reference sequence). This CDR3 is built from 15 residues. The V gene end was trimmed by 0 bases and the J gene end by 3 bases; junction bases not matched to a gene: 5. The CDR3 sequence is CASSLAGRAVYEQYV. DNA of the CDR3: TGTGCCAGCAGCTTAGCGGGGAGGGCCGTCTACGAGCAGTACGTC.

This chain links TRBV6-5 with TRBJ2-5; a possible D gene is TRBD1 (7 bases). CDR3 length equals 15 residues. V was clipped by 4 bases and J by 7 bases, with 19 bases between them. The germline V gene has CDR1 MNHEY and CDR2 SVGAGI. The CDR3 loop is CASSSLTGRRGTQYF. The CDR3 DNA reads TGTGCCAGCAGTTCCTTGACAGGGCGGAGGGGGACCCAGTACTTC.

The rearrangement uses TRBV11-3 and TRBJ2-1; D is perhaps TRBD2 (5 bases). The germline gives CDR1 SGHNT, CDR2 YENEEA. The CDR3 has 16 amino acids. V dropped 5 bases and J dropped 1 base, with 15 bases sitting between them. The CDR3 region has the DNA TGTGCCAGCAGCCGAGACCCAAGCGGTTCCTACAATGAGCAGTTCTTC. The encoded protein is CASSRDPSGSYNEQFF.

This clone was recorded only once. Other nucleotide sequences from this sample produce the same CDR3. This chain uses TRBV28 with TRBJ1-2, with D possibly matching TRBD1 (5 bases). Between the trimmed V and J ends, which lost 6 bases and 4 bases, there was a span of 9 bases. CDR1 is MDHEN, CDR2 SYDVKM, per germline. The CDR3 is 12 residues long. The CDR3 region is CASSRVGYGYTF. For the CDR3, the DNA is TGTGCCAGCAGCAGGGTAGGCTATGGCTACACCTTC.

Concerning this clone itself: This CDR3 is also generated by other DNA sequences in the sample. The rearrangement links TRBV6-6 to TRBJ1-2; 8 bases agree with TRBD1. Losses at the gene ends were 6 bases for V and 8 bases for J; bases not matched to a gene: 8. Germline assignment: CDR1 MNHNY and CDR2 SVGAGI (reference sequence). The CDR3 is 13 amino acids. The CDR3 DNA reads as TGTGCCAGCAGCTCCCAGGGGGCGGGAGGCTACACCTTC. Residues: CASSSQGAGGYTF.

The genes are TRBV28 and TRBJ2-3; maybe TRBD1 (7 bases). Trimming removed 5 bases from V and 3 bases from J, with 15 bases in between. The CDR3 totals 15 residues. Germline CDR1 MDHEN, CDR2 SYDVKM. CDR3 region: CASSPGGRGTDTQYF. DNA for the CDR3: TGTGCCAGCAGTCCCGGGGGCAGGGGGACAGATACGCAGTATTTT.

This clone was found a few times. The rearrangement links TRBV3-1 (or the pseudogene TRBV3-2) to TRBJ2-5; a possible D gene is TRBD1 (5 bases). V gave up 1 base and J gave up 5 bases, with 11 bases separating them. The germline V gene has CDR1 LGHDT and CDR2 YNNKEL (reference sequence). The CDR3 loop spans 14 amino acids. The CDR3 DNA reads as TGTGCCAGCAGCCAAGGTTGGGGCAGTGAGACCCAGTACTTC. Its protein product is CASSQGWGSETQYF.

The CDR3 sequence: CASSPLLLNTEAFF. In DNA form, the CDR3 reads TGTGCCAGCAGTCCTCTTCTCTTGAACACTGAAGCTTTCTTT. The chain employs TRBV27 and TRBJ1-1; no definite D call. The V gene lost 5 bases and the J gene lost 0 bases, with 10 bases spanning the gap. This CDR3 region has 14 residues. Germline V gives CDR1 MNHEY, CDR2 SMNVEV (reference sequence).

This chain joins TRBV30 and TRBJ1-5, with TRBD1 as a possible D gene (6 bases). V dropped 3 bases and J dropped 4 bases, with 10 bases sitting between them. The germline CDR1 and CDR2 sequences are GTSNPN and SVGIG (reference sequence). There are 13 residues in the CDR3. The chain's CDR3 is CAWSKGGNQPQHF. The CDR3 DNA follows: TGTGCCTGGAGCAAAGGGGGAAATCAGCCCCAGCATTTT.

The chain has TRBV25-1 and TRBJ2-5; a weak D match, TRBD1 (6 bases). Per germline, CDR1 MGHDK and CDR2 SYGVNS. V was clipped by 6 bases and J by 4 bases, with 9 bases between them. This CDR3 has 12 residues. CDR3 nucleotide sequence: TGTGCCAGCAGGGTAGGGGGAGAGACCCAGTACTTC. It is translated as CASRVGGETQYF.

The chain has TRBV19 and TRBJ2-5; 14 bases map to TRBD2. Germline lookup yields CDR1 LNHDA and CDR2 SQIVND (reference sequence). V lost 6 bases, J lost 5 bases, and 8 bases stayed unmatched. The CDR3 extends over 16 amino acids. CDR3 coding DNA: TGTGCCAGTAGCAGAAGACTAGCGGGAGGGCCCGAGACCCAGTACTTC. This codes for CASSRRLAGGPETQYF.

A single count supports this clone. J is TRBJ1-2 and V is TRBV7-2; D perhaps matches TRBD1 (5 bases). Per the germline V gene, CDR1 is SGHTA and CDR2 is FQGNSA. Trimming took off 4 bases at V and 4 bases at J, with 13 bases between the two ends. The CDR3 spans 14 residues. The CDR3 reads CASSSGGAAYGYTF. In DNA, the CDR3 is TGTGCCAGCAGCTCGGGCGGGGCGGCCTATGGCTACACCTTC.

The chain joins TRBV11-3 to TRBJ2-3; 7 bases are a match to TRBD2. V was pared by 2 bases and J by 4 bases, with 15 bases of the junction left unmatched. Germline CDR1 reads SGHNT; CDR2 reads YENEEA. The CDR3 length is 18 residues. The CDR3: CASSLSSLWGGGADTQYF. For the CDR3, the DNA is TGTGCCAGCAGCTTATCGTCCCTGTGGGGCGGGGGAGCAGATACGCAGTATTTT. The full variable domain, with the rest looked up from reference TRBV11-3 and TRBJ2-3, is EAGVVQSPRYKIIEKKQPVAFWCNPISGHNTLYWYLQNLGQGPELLIRYENEEAVDDSQLPKDRFSAERLKGVDSTLKIQPAELGDSAVYLCASSLSSLWGGGADTQYFGPGTRLTVL.

V usage is TRBV28 and J usage is TRBJ1-2; no definite D call. Trimming left V 2 bases short and J 2 bases short, with 9 bases between. This CDR3 contains 14 residues. Germline CDR1 and CDR2: MDHEN and SYDVKM. CDR3 loop: CASSLGGRNYGYTF. CDR3 bases: TGTGCCAGCAGTTTAGGTGGTAGAAACTATGGCTACACCTTC.

This clone was detected a few times. The rearrangement links TRBV6-6 to TRBJ1-1; 7 nucleotides agree with TRBD1. This CDR3 region has 13 residues. J was trimmed by 3 bases and V by 5 bases; bases with no gene match: 3. CDR1 is MNHNY and CDR2 is SVGAGI in the germline V gene (reference sequence). CDR3 amino acids: CASSNRGDTEAFF. DNA for the CDR3: TGTGCCAGCAGTAACAGGGGAGACACTGAAGCTTTCTTT.